This T cell receptor beta chain originates from a study of OX40 agonist ivuxolimab in advanced cancers. Study-level points and caveats: Expanded clones were, on average, more numerous in CD8+ T cells than in CD4+. By week 6 at 0.1 to 3.0 mg/kg, blood CD4+ and CD8+ T cells had expanded clonally.

This clone was counted a few times. Its antigen is not known. V gave up 3 bases and J gave up 5 bases, with 13 bases separating them. Germline assignment: CDR1 SGHVS and CDR2 FQNEAQ. There are 14 residues in the CDR3. Generated by immunoSEQ multiplex PCR, the TCRdb table keeps only in-frame clones and is missing some. The table lists roughly 90,000 clones, approximately 85% of them singletons. The source was CD4+ or CD8+ T cells sorted from blood, collected in a trial of the OX40 agonist ivuxolimab. The chain recombines TRBV7-8 with TRBJ2-5; TRBD1 might be the D (5 bases). The receptor was isolated from an adult with an advanced solid tumor such as melanoma, head and neck, liver or kidney cancer. CDR3 amino acids: CASSLVGRVETQYF. The CDR3 nucleotides are TGTGCCAGCAGCTTGGTCGGCAGGGTGGAGACCCAGTACTTC.